A single sample is the source of the 18 T cell receptor beta chains below, sequenced in a study of graft-versus-host responses after intestinal transplantation. Their recognized antigens are unknown. TCRdb's copy holds only in-frame clones and misses some; the assay was immunoSEQ multiplex PCR. The sample contains tens of thousands of clones, just under 95% of which appear only once. This specimen consisted of unstimulated CD8+ T cells sorted from spleen or lymph node cells, obtained before intestinal transplant. The receptor set was obtained from a human donor who received an intestinal transplant.

The chain is built from TRBV4-1 and TRBJ1-2; weak D call: TRBD1 (5 bases). The CDR3 loop spans 15 amino acids. Germline V CDR1 and CDR2: MGHRA, YSYEKL. Trimming pared 1 base from V and 8 bases from J, leaving 17 bases between. The CDR3 sequence: CASSQVAGSGEGYTF. DNA of the CDR3: TGCGCCAGCAGCCAAGTCGCAGGGTCCGGAGAAGGCTACACCTTC.

The V call is TRBV7-6, the J call TRBJ2-1, with D perhaps TRBD2 (5 bases). The germline V gene encodes CDR1 SGHVS and CDR2 FNYEAQ. This CDR3 region has 14 residues. The V end lost 2 bases, the J end lost 3 bases, and 8 bases lay between the germline ends. CDR3 protein: CASSLIGGYNEQFF. The CDR3, as DNA: TGTGCCAGCAGCTTAATTGGAGGCTACAATGAGCAGTTCTTC.

V and J are TRBV27 and TRBJ2-7; 7 nucleotides line up with TRBD1. J gave up 3 bases and V 1 base, and 6 bases lay outside the gene matches. Germline V gene sequence: CDR1 MNHEY, CDR2 SMNVEV (reference sequence). There are 15 residues in the CDR3. DNA for the CDR3: TGTGCCAGCAGTTTATTCGGGACAGATTACTACGAGCAGTACTTC. This gives the protein CASSLFGTDYYEQYF.

V is TRBV5-6 and J is TRBJ2-7, with a tentative D call TRBD1 (5 bases). CDR3 length: 13 amino acids. CDR1 is SGHDT, CDR2 YYEEEE, per germline. Trimming took 2 bases from V and 3 from J, leaving 9 bases between them. Here the CDR3 DNA reads TGTGCCAGCAGCTTTCGTCAGGGCTACGAGCAGTACTTC. This codes for CASSFRQGYEQYF.

This chain connects TRBV5-1 to TRBJ1-1; 9 bases map to TRBD1. CDR3 length equals 18 residues. V lost 0 bases and J lost 1; bases outside the gene matches: 10. The V gene's germline CDR1 is SGHRS and CDR2 YFSETQ. For the CDR3, the DNA is TGCGCCAGCAGCTTGGGCCCTTACTTGACAGGGGGGAACACTGAAGCTTTCTTT. The encoded protein is CASSLGPYLTGGNTEAFF.

This chain joins TRBV27 and TRBJ1-5, with D unclear. Trimming stripped 3 bases from V and 0 bases from J, with 6 bases between. The CDR3 loop spans 14 amino acids. CDR1 and CDR2 (germline): MNHEY, SMNVEV (reference sequence). CDR3 residues: CASSFRGSNQPQHF. Here the CDR3 DNA reads TGTGCCAGCAGTTTTCGGGGTAGCAATCAGCCCCAGCATTTT.

The rearrangement links TRBV11-2 to TRBJ2-3; D is ambiguous. Trimming cost V 3 bases and J 0 bases, with 10 bases left between them. CDR3 length: 15 residues. The V gene's germline CDR1 is SGHAT and CDR2 FQNNGV. The CDR3 loop reads CASSLGRPSTDTQYF. Here the CDR3 DNA reads TGTGCCAGCAGCTTGGGTAGGCCTAGCACAGATACGCAGTATTTT.

The chain has TRBV5-4 and TRBJ2-5; possible D gene TRBD1, 5 bases. The assigned J gene may be wrong: the sequence end matches TRBJ2-7 better. This CDR3 comprises 14 residues. CDR1 and CDR2 (germline): SGHNT, YYREEE (reference sequence). CDR3 DNA sequence: TGTGCCAGCAGCTCGTACGACAGACCAAACGAGCAGTACTTC. This encodes CASSSYDRPNEQYF.

V is TRBV27 and J is TRBJ2-3; TRBD2 matches 9 bases. The CDR3 length is 16 residues. Trimming cost V 3 bases and J 0 bases; bases outside gene matches: 4. The germline V gene has CDR1 MNHEY and CDR2 SMNVEV (reference sequence). The CDR3 DNA is TGTGCCAGCAGTTTTAACCTAGCGGGAAGCACAGATACGCAGTATTTT. Its translation is CASSFNLAGSTDTQYF.

This sequence joins TRBV29-1 and TRBJ1-2; 10 bases fit TRBD1. CDR3 size: 15 residues. V lost 4 bases, J lost 6 bases, and 11 bases stayed unmatched. Germline V gene lookup returns CDR1 SQVTM and CDR2 ANQGSEA. CDR3 nucleotides: TGCAGCGTTGGTGGGGACAGGGGACAGATCGATGGCTACACCTTC. Protein product: CSVGGDRGQIDGYTF.

The chain recombines TRBV5-6 with TRBJ2-1, with 8 bases aligning to TRBD1. The CDR3 extends over 15 amino acids. Per germline, CDR1 SGHDT and CDR2 YYEEEE. V was clipped by 3 bases and J by 8 bases; unmatched bases: 10. Written as DNA, the CDR3 is TGTGCCAGCAGCTCCAGGGGGCTGCCGGTCGATGAGCAGTTCTTC. Protein product: CASSSRGLPVDEQFF.

V and J are TRBV5-1 and TRBJ1-5, with 9 bases lining up with TRBD1. The V gene's germline CDR1 is SGHRS and CDR2 YFSETQ. This CDR3 region has 15 residues. After removal of 4 bases from V and 1 base from J, the junction contained 3 bases not matched to a gene. In nucleotides, the CDR3 is TGCGCCAGCAGCGTAGGACAGGGGAGCAATCAGCCCCAGCATTTT. Translating gives CASSVGQGSNQPQHF.

The CDR3 loop is CASSQEGGTQYF. In nucleotides, the CDR3 is TGCGCCAGCAGCCAAGAGGGGGGTACGCAGTATTTT. The chain carries TRBV4-1 and TRBJ2-3, with D maybe TRBD2 (6 bases). Trimming shortened V by 0 bases and J by 8 bases, and 6 bases separated the two germline ends. Germline values: CDR1 MGHRA, CDR2 YSYEKL. The CDR3 totals 12 residues.

As for this clone: One junction end does not reproduce the germline sequence, and a read error may be involved. The chain recombines TRBV5-1 with TRBJ2-3, with 8 bases lining up with TRBD2. Germline V gives CDR1 SGHRS, CDR2 YFSETQ. This CDR3 has 16 residues. The CDR3 loop reads CASSLSMREVLPLTIF. CDR3 in DNA: TGCGCCAGCAGCTTGAGTATGCGGGAGGTCCTTCCTCTTACCATTTTT.

V and J are TRBV9 and TRBJ2-3; perhaps TRBD2 as D (6 bases). V lost 0 bases and J lost 2, with 16 bases in between. This CDR3 contains 17 residues. The germline V gene has CDR1 SGDLS and CDR2 YYNGEE. Here the CDR3 reads CASSVATVAGLTDTQYF. DNA of the CDR3: TGTGCCAGCAGCGTAGCTACTGTGGCGGGGCTCACAGATACGCAGTATTTT.

The rearrangement uses TRBV2 and TRBJ2-1, with unresolved D. Germline V gene lookup returns CDR1 SNHLY and CDR2 FYNNEI. The CDR3 contains 13 residues. The V end lost 11 bases, the J end lost 9 bases, and 20 bases lay between the germline ends. CDR3 bases: TGTGCCGTTCCAGCGTCCAGCCTCGGTGAGCAGTTCTTC. Its translation is CAVPASSLGEQFF.

V usage is TRBV5-1 and J usage is TRBJ1-4, with 8 bases matching TRBD1. Trimming cost V 4 bases and J 7 bases; bases outside gene matches: 12. Germline V gene lookup returns CDR1 SGHRS and CDR2 YFSETQ. This CDR3 contains 16 residues. CDR3 sequence reads: CASSLNPGGEGEKLFF. The CDR3 region has the DNA TGCGCCAGCAGCCTGAATCCAGGGGGCGAGGGTGAAAAACTGTTTTTT.

The genes are TRBV29-1 and TRBJ1-5; 8 nucleotides line up with TRBD1. Unmatched junction bases numbered 5, after V lost 5 bases and J lost 5 bases. This CDR3 comprises 13 residues. Germline V gives CDR1 SQVTM, CDR2 ANQGSEA. The CDR3: CSVLDRDDQPQHF. The CDR3, as DNA: TGCAGCGTTTTGGACAGGGATGATCAGCCCCAGCATTTT.